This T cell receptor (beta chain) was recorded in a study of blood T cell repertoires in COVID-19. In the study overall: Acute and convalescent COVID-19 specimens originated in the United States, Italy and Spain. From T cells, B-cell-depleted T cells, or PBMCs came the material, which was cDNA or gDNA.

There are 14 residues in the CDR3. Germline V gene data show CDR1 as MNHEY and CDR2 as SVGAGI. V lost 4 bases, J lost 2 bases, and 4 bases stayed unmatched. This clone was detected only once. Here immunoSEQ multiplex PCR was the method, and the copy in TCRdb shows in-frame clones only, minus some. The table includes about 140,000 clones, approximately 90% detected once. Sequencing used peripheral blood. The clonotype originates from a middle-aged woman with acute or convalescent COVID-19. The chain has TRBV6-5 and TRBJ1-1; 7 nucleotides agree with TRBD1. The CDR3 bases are TGTGCCAGCAGTTTAAACAGGGGCAACACTGAAGCTTTCTTT. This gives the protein CASSLNRGNTEAFF.